This T cell receptor beta chain was captured by sequencing in a study of graft-versus-host responses after intestinal transplantation. Study-level background: Uniformly, recipients were administered anti-thymocyte globulin induction with subsequent tacrolimus and steroids for around three years.

Study-wide results and limits: An association linked early post-transplant HvG declines with peak circulating GvH clone levels. GvH clones were found in recipient marrow; some appeared first in ileum or blood. Where graft-donor T cell macrochimerism was present, patients had high graft-versus-host to host-versus-graft clonal ratios in allografts.

The protocol was immunoSEQ multiplex PCR, while the TCRdb copy is restricted to in-frame clones and leaves out a portion. The sample records some 90,000 clones, approximately 90% being singletons. With V trimmed by 3 bases and J by 1 base, 13 bases remained unmatched. Germline V gene data show CDR1 as MGHDK and CDR2 as SYGVNS. The CDR3 spans 18 residues. With respect to this clone: What it binds is not known.

V gene TRBV25-1 combines with J gene TRBJ2-5, with 8 bases lining up with TRBD2. This receptor was taken from a human donor who received an intestinal transplant. Source: unstimulated CD8+ T cells sorted from spleen or lymph node cells, taken before intestinal transplant. CDR3 sequence reads: CASSDRLGYSGGQETQYF. The DNA for the CDR3 is TGTGCCAGCAGTGATCGGTTGGGCTACAGCGGGGGCCAAGAGACCCAGTACTTC.